One and the same sample provided the 16 T cell receptor beta chains below, sequenced in a study of blood T cell repertoires in COVID-19. The assay was immunoSEQ multiplex PCR, and TCRdb's table has in-frame clones only and misses some. The sample carries about 170,000 clones, 85% to 90% recorded once. Sequenced material: peripheral blood. Every receptor here comes from a woman older than 75 in a cohort sampled during active or convalescent COVID-19.

This CDR3 is CASSLVRGGYTF. DNA of the CDR3: TGTGCCAGCAGTTTAGTAAGGGGCGGCTACACCTTC. This chain connects TRBV12-3 or TRBV12-4 to TRBJ1-2; tentative D call: TRBD1 (5 bases). Trimming removed 1 base from V and 8 bases from J, with 8 bases in between. The CDR3 extends over 12 amino acids.

DNA of the CDR3: TGTGCCAGCAGCTTAGGCCCAAGGGGGCTAGGGACCCAGTACTTC. Its protein product is CASSLGPRGLGTQYF. The chain uses TRBV7-8 and TRBJ2-5; 7 nucleotides line up with TRBD1. The CDR3 loop spans 15 amino acids. With V trimmed by 1 base and J by 7 bases, 9 bases remained unmatched. Germline CDR1 reads SGHVS; CDR2 reads FQNEAQ.

This clone has just one count. The V and J genes are TRBV6-5 and TRBJ2-7; 11 nucleotides agree with TRBD1. Germline CDR1 and CDR2: MNHEY and SVGAGI. This CDR3 is 12 amino acids long. CDR3 protein: CAGPRDRGKAHV. The CDR3 nucleotides read TGTGCCGGCCCGCGGGACAGGGGGAAGGCGCACGTC.

CDR3 region: CASSPGGLAASGGTGELFF. CDR3 DNA sequence: TGTGCCAGCAGCCCCGGCGGACTAGCGGCCAGCGGGGGCACCGGGGAGCTGTTTTTT. The rearrangement uses TRBV14 and TRBJ2-2; 10 bases fit TRBD2. V was clipped by 4 bases and J by 4 bases; unmatched bases: 15. The CDR3 is made up of 19 amino acids. CDR1 is SGHDN, CDR2 FVKESK, per germline.

The V and J genes are TRBV10-3 and TRBJ2-7; 14 bases align to TRBD2. Looked up from germline, CDR1 is ENHRY and CDR2 is SYGVKD. Trimming cost V 4 bases and J 6 bases; bases outside gene matches: 8. The CDR3 has 16 amino acids. Written as DNA, the CDR3 is TGTGCCATCAGTGGTGGACTAGCGGGGGGATTGGGCGAGCAGTACTTC. It specifies CAISGGLAGGLGEQYF.

The rearrangement links TRBV30 to TRBJ1-5; 12 bases are shared with TRBD1. V lost 4 bases, J lost 2 bases, and 6 bases stayed unmatched. There are 16 residues in the CDR3. Germline V gene sequence: CDR1 GTSNPN, CDR2 SVGIG (reference sequence). CDR3 coding DNA: TGTGCCTGGACCGGGACAGGGGGCAATGGCAATCAGCCCCAGCATTTT. Protein: CAWTGTGGNGNQPQHF. Looking up the rest from reference TRBV30 and TRBJ1-5 gives the full variable domain: SQTIHQWPATLVQPVGSPLSLECTVEGTSNPNLYWYRQAAGRGLQLLFYSVGIGQISSEVPQNLSASRPQDRQFILSSKKLLLSDSGFYLCAWTGTGGNGNQPQHFGDGTRLSIL.

This chain connects TRBV6-5 to TRBJ1-6, with 12 positions matching TRBD1. V trimming: 6 bases; J trimming: 11 bases; junction bases outside the gene matches: 5. This CDR3 spans 14 amino acids. The germline CDR1 and CDR2 sequences are MNHEY and SVGAGI. The CDR3 loop is CASRRDRGRTPLHF. CDR3 bases: TGTGCCAGCAGGAGGGACAGGGGGCGGACACCCCTCCACTTT.

The chain uses TRBV6-2 or TRBV6-3 and TRBJ2-7; maybe TRBD2 (6 bases). V lost 0 bases, J lost 0 bases, and 12 bases lay in between. This CDR3 is built from 16 residues. Germline lookup yields CDR1 MNHEY and CDR2 SVGEGT. CDR3 coding DNA: TGTGCCAGCAGTTACTCCCTGGCGGGGAGCTCCTACGAGCAGTACTTC. The encoded protein is CASSYSLAGSSYEQYF.

The V call is TRBV11-2, the J call TRBJ2-5; 12 nucleotides align to TRBD2. Per the germline V gene, CDR1 is SGHAT and CDR2 is FQNNGV. This CDR3 spans 17 amino acids. V shed 1 base, J shed 7 bases, and the junction held 10 bases outside the gene matches. As DNA, the CDR3 is TGTGCCAGCAGCTTAGTTGCTAGCGGGAGGGCTAAGGGGACCCAGTACTTC. It yields the protein CASSLVASGRAKGTQYF.

V and J are TRBV11-2 and TRBJ2-2; 8 nucleotides agree with TRBD2. The CDR3 has 16 amino acids. Trimming took 2 bases from V and 6 from J; bases not matched to a gene: 8. Germline V gene lookup returns CDR1 SGHAT and CDR2 FQNNGV. The CDR3 is CASSLLTSAVPGELFF. Written as DNA, the CDR3 is TGTGCCAGCAGCTTACTGACTAGCGCGGTTCCCGGGGAGCTGTTTTTT.

The rearrangement joins TRBV5-1 to TRBJ2-3, with TRBD1 as a possible D gene (6 bases). V shed 4 bases and J shed 1 base, with 10 bases lying between them. Germline CDR1 and CDR2: SGHRS and YFSETQ. The length of the CDR3 is 14 residues. CDR3 in DNA: TGCGCCAGCAGCCCAGGGGATGGCACAGATACGCAGTATTTT. Translated, it gives CASSPGDGTDTQYF.

V gene TRBV18 combines with J gene TRBJ2-7; 7 bases are a match to TRBD2. In germline, CDR1 is KGHSH, CDR2 LQKENI. Trimming removed 3 bases from V and 5 bases from J; junction bases left unmatched: 1. This CDR3 comprises 12 residues. Here the CDR3 DNA reads TGTGCCAGCTCACCGGGGGGGGACGAGCAGTACTTC. This sequence encodes CASSPGGDEQYF.

This clone was detected once. The chain carries TRBV9 and TRBJ2-5; D may be TRBD2 (6 bases). CDR1 and CDR2 (germline): SGDLS, YYNGEE. The CDR3 has 15 amino acids. V lost 0 bases to trimming and J lost 5 bases, with 14 bases between them. The CDR3 nucleotides are TGTGCCAGCAGCGTAGAGGGAGCGGGTTGGGAGACCCAGTACTTC. Translating gives CASSVEGAGWETQYF.

V usage is TRBV27 and J usage is TRBJ2-5; 11 bases fit TRBD2. The CDR3 has 15 residues. The germline CDR1 and CDR2 sequences are MNHEY and SMNVEV (reference sequence). Trimming removed 8 bases from V and 5 bases from J; junction bases left unmatched: 10. The CDR3 reads CASQFGLAGGETQYF. The CDR3 nucleotides are TGTGCCAGCCAGTTCGGGCTAGCGGGGGGTGAGACCCAGTACTTC.

The rearrangement links TRBV7-2 to TRBJ2-5; 7 nucleotides agree with TRBD1. Looked up from germline, CDR1 is SGHTA and CDR2 is FQGNSA. J gave up 5 bases and V 5 bases, and 8 bases lay outside the gene matches. The CDR3 length is 14 residues. The CDR3 nucleotides are TGTGCCAGCAGCCTGACAGGGATGGTGGAGACCCAGTACTTC. Protein: CASSLTGMVETQYF.

The rearrangement links TRBV12-3 or TRBV12-4 to TRBJ1-1; D may be TRBD1 (5 bases). The germline V and J ends were trimmed by 5 bases and 4 bases, with 11 bases remaining between them. The CDR3 covers 13 residues. The CDR3 region is CASSTQGGTEAFF. CDR3 coding DNA: TGTGCCAGCAGTACCCAGGGAGGCACTGAAGCTTTCTTT.